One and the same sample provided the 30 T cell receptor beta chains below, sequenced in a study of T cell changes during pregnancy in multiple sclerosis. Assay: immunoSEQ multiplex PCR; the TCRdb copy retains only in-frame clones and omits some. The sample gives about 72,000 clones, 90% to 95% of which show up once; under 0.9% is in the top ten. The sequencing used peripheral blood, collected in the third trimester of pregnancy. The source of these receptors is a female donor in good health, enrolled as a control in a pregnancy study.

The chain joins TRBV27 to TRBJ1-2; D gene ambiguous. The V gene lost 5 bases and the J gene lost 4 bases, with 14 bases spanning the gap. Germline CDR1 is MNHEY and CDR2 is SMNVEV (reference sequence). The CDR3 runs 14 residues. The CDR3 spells CASSLEGRTYGYTF. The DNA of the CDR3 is TGTGCCAGCAGTCTGGAGGGTAGGACCTATGGCTACACCTTC.

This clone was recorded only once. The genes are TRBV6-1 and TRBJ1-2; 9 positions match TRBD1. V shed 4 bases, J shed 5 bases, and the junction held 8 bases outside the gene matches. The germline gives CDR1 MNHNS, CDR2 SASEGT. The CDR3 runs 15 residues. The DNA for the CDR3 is TGTGCCAGCAGTGCACGGACAGGGGAGCCTTATGGCTACACCTTC. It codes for CASSARTGEPYGYTF.

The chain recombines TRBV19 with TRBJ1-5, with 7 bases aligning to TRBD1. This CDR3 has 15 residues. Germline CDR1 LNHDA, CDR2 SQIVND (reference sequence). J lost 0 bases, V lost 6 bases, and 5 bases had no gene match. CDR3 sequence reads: CASSTTGYSNQPQHF. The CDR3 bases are TGTGCCAGTAGCACGACAGGGTATAGCAATCAGCCCCAGCATTTT.

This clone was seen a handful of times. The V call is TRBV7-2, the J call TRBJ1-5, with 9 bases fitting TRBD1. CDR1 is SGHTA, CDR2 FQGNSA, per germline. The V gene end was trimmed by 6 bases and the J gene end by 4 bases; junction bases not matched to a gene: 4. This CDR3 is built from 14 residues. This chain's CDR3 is CASRAGTGNQPQHF. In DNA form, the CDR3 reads TGTGCCAGCAGGGCCGGGACAGGGAATCAGCCCCAGCATTTT.

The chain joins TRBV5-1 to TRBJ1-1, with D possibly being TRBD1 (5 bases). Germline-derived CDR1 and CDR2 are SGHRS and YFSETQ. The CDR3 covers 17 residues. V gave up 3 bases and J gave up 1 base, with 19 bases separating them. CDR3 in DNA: TGCGCCAGCAGCTCCCACCTTACCCCCACAGGGAACACTGAAGCTTTCTTT. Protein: CASSSHLTPTGNTEAFF.

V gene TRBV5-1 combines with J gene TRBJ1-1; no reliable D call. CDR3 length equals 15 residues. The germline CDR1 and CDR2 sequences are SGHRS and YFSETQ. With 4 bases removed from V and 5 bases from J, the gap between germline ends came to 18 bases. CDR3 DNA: TGCGCCAGCAGCCCTGACTTCTTTGGGAGGACTGAAGCTTTCTTT. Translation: CASSPDFFGRTEAFF.

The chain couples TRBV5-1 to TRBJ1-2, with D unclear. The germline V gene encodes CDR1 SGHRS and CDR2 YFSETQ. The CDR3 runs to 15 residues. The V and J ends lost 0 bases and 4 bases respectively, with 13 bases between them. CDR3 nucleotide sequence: TGCGCCAGCAGCTTGGAGGGTAGCGGGTTCTATGGCTACACCTTC. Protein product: CASSLEGSGFYGYTF.

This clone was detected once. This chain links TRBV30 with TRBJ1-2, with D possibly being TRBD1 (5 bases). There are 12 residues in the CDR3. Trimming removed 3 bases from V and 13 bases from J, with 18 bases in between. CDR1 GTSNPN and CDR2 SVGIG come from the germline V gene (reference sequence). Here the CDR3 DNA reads TGTGCCTGGAGGGCGGGACCGCTTTCCGGCACCTTC. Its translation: CAWRAGPLSGTF.

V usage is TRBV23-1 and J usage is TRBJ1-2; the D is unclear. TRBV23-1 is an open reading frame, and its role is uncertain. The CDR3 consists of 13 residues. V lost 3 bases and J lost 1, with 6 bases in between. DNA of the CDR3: TGCGCCAGCAGTCAGGCTGATAACTATGGCTACACCTTC. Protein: CASSQADNYGYTF.

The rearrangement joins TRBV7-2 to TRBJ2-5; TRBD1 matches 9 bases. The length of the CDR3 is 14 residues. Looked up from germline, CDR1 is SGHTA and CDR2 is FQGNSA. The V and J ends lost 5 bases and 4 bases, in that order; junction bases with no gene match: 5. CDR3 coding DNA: TGTGCCAGCAGCGCCACAGGGGGCGCAGAGACCCAGTACTTC. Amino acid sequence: CASSATGGAETQYF.

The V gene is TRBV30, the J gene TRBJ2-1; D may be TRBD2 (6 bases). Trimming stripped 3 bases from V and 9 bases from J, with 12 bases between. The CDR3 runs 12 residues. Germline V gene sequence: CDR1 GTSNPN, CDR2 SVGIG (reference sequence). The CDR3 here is CAWRGSGLEQFF. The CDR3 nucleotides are TGTGCCTGGAGAGGTTCGGGACTTGAGCAGTTCTTC.

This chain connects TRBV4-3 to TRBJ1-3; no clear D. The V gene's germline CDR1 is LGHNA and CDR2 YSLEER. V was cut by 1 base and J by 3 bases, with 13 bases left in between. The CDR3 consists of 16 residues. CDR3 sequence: CASSQGPLDGGNTIYF. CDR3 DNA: TGCGCCAGCAGCCAAGGCCCGCTAGATGGTGGAAACACCATATATTTT.

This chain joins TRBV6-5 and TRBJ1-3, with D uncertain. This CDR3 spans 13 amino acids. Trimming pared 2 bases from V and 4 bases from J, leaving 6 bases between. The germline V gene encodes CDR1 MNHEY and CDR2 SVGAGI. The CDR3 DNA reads TGTGCCAGCAGTTACAGGGAGGGAAACACCATATATTTT. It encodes CASSYREGNTIYF.

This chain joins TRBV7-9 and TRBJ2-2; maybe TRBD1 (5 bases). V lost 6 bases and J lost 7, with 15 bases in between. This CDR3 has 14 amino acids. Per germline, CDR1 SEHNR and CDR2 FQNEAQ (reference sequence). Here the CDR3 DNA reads TGTGCCAGCAGAGTTGGCAGGGATATCGGGGAGCTGTTTTTT. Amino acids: CASRVGRDIGELFF.

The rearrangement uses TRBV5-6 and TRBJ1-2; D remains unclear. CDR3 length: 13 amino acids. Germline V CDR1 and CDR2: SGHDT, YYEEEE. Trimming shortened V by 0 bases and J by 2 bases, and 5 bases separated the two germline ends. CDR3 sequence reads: CASSLGQNYGYTF. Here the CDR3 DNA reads TGTGCCAGCAGCTTGGGGCAGAACTATGGCTACACCTTC. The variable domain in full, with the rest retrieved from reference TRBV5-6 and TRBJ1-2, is DAGVTQSPTHLIKTRGQQVTLRCSPKSGHDTVSWYQQALGQGPQFIFQYYEEEERQRGNFPDRFSGHQFPNYSSELNVNALLLGDSALYLCASSLGQNYGYTFGSGTRLTVV.

The chain's CDR3 is CASSGARDRGSQRSGANVLTF. Here the CDR3 DNA reads TGCGCCAGCAGCGGAGCCCGGGACAGGGGGAGCCAACGCTCTGGGGCCAACGTCCTGACTTTC. This chain links TRBV5-1 with TRBJ2-6; TRBD1 agrees at 11 bases. The germline V gene encodes CDR1 SGHRS and CDR2 YFSETQ. This CDR3 spans 21 amino acids. V was clipped by 4 bases and J by 0 bases; unmatched bases: 15. Looking up the rest from reference TRBV5-1 and TRBJ2-6 gives the full variable domain: KAGVTQTPRYLIKTRGQQVTLSCSPISGHRSVSWYQQTPGQGLQFLFEYFSETQRNKGNFPGRFSGRQFSNSRSEMNVSTLELGDSALYLCASSGARDRGSQRSGANVLTFGAGSRLTVL.

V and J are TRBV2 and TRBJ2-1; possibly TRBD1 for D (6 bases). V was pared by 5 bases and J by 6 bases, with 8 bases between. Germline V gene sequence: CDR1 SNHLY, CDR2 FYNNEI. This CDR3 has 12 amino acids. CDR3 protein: CASSWTVNEQFF. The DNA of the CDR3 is TGTGCCAGCAGTTGGACAGTCAATGAGCAGTTCTTC.

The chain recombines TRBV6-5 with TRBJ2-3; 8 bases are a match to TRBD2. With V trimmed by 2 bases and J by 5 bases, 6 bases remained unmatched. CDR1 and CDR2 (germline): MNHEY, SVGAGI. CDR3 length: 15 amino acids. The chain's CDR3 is CASSYLSGVGDTQYF. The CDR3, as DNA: TGTGCCAGCAGTTACCTTAGCGGGGTGGGAGATACGCAGTATTTT.

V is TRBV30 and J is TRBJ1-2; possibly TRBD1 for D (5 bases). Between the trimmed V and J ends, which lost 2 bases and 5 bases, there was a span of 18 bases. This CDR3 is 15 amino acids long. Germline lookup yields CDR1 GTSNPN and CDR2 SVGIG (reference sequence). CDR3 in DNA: TGTGCCTGGAGTCCTCGGACACCCAGGAGATATGGCTACACCTTC. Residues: CAWSPRTPRRYGYTF.

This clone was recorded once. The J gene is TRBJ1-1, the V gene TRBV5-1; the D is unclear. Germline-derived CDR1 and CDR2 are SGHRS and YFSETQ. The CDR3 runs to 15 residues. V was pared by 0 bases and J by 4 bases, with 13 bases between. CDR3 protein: CASSLAGEMGTEAFF. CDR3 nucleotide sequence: TGCGCCAGCAGCTTGGCCGGGGAGATGGGCACTGAAGCTTTCTTT.

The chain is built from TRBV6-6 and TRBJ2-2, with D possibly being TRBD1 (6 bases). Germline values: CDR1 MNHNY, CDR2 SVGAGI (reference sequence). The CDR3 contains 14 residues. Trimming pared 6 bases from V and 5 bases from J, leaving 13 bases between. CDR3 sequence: CASSPRGETGELFF. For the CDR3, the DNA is TGTGCCAGCAGCCCCAGGGGCGAGACCGGGGAGCTGTTTTTT.

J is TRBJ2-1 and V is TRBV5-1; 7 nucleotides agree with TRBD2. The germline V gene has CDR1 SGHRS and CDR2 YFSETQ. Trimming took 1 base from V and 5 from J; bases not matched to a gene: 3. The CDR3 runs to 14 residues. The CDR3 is CASSLQAGNNEQFF. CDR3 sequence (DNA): TGCGCCAGCAGCTTGCAAGCGGGAAACAATGAGCAGTTCTTC.

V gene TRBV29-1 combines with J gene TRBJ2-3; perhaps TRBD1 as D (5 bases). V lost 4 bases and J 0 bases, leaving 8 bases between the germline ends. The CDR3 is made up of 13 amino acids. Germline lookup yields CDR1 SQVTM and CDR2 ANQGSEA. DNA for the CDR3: TGCAGCGTTGCGACAGCGAGCACAGATACGCAGTATTTT. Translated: CSVATASTDTQYF.

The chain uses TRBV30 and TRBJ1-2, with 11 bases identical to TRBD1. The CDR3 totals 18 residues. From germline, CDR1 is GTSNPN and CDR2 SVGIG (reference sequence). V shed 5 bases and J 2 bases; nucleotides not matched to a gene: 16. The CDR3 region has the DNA TGTGCCTGGGGACTCCTACCGGGACAGGGGGTGGAGAACTATGGCTACACCTTC. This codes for CAWGLLPGQGVENYGYTF.

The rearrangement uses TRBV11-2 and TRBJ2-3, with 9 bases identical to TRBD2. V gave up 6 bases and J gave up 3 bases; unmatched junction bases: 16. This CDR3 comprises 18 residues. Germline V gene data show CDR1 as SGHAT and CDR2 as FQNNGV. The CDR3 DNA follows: TGTGCCAGCAGTTCAAGAGGCAGCGGGAGCGGGGGGACAGATACGCAGTATTTT. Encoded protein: CASSSRGSGSGGTDTQYF.

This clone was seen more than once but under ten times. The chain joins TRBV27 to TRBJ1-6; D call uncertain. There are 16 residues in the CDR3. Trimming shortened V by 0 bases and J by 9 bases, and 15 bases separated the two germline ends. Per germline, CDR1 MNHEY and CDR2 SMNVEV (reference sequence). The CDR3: CASSLSVGGMTSPLHF. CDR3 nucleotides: TGTGCCAGCAGTTTATCAGTAGGAGGGATGACTTCACCCCTCCACTTT.

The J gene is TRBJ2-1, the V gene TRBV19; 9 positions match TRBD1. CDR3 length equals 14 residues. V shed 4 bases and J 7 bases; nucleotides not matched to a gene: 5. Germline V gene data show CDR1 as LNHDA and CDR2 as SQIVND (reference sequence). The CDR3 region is CASSTRQGGNEQFF. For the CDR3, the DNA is TGTGCCAGTAGTACCCGACAGGGGGGAAATGAGCAGTTCTTC.

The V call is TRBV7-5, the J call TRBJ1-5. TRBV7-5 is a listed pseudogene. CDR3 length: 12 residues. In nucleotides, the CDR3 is TGTGCCCCTTATTCGGAGGGACAGCCCCAGCATTTT. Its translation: CAPYSEGQPQHF.

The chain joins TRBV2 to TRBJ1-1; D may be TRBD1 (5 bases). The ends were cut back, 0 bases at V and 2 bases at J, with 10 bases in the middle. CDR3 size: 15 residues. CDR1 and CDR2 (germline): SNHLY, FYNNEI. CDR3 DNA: TGTGCCAGCAGTGAAGCAGGGGTCGCCAACACTGAAGCTTTCTTT. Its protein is CASSEAGVANTEAFF.

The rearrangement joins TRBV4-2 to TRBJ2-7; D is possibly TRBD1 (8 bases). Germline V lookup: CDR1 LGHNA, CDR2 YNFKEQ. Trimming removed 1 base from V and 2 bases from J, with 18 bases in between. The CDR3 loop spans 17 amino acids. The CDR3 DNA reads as TGTGCCAGCAGCCAAGTTGGTCTAACAGGGGGGGCCTACGAGCAGTACTTC. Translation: CASSQVGLTGGAYEQYF.